Sequencing of this T cell receptor beta chain was carried out in a study of regulatory T cells in long-lasting Graves disease. Study background: It was over 5 years of antithyroid drugs, with positive TSH receptor antibodies, that meant persistent Graves' disease.

In building TCR beta libraries, iRepertoire HTBI primers were used together with Arm-PCR of CDR3 regions. TCRdb passed the multiplex PCR reads through MiXCR, listing each CDR3 protein once. The repertoire holds around 400,000 distinct CDR3 sequences, with around 23% as singletons. This sample's time point: persistent/refractory GD, antithyroid drugs over 5 years with positive TRAb. From PBMCs, RNA was extracted and then used to make the TCR library. Diagnosis followed American Thyroid Association guidelines for Graves' disease. As collected, the peripheral blood samples measured 7 to 9.5 milliliters each and went into EDTA tubes. V was shortened by 0 bases and J by 5 bases, with 10 bases between the two germline ends. Germline-derived CDR1 and CDR2 are SGHAT and FQNNGV. The CDR3 is 14 amino acids. There are many counts of this clonotype.

The rearrangement links TRBV11-2 to TRBJ1-1; D is undetermined. This material consisted of peripheral blood mononuclear cells (PBMCs), taken when the disease was refractory, from a patient treated with antithyroid drugs. This clonotype was sampled from a woman aged 40 to 50 with Graves disease. This CDR3 is CASSLDWSRTEAFF. The CDR3 DNA sequence: TGTGCCAGCAGCTTAGATTGGAGTAGGACTGAAGCTTTCTTT.